This T cell receptor beta chain was identified during a study of CD8+ T cells in alopecia areata. Trimming pared 1 base from V and 1 base from J, leaving 10 bases between. CDR1 and CDR2 (germline): SQVTM, ANQGSEA. This CDR3 has 14 amino acids. This clone was observed a few times. RNA extraction and reverse transcription yielded cDNA as sequencing template. Profiling relied on immunoSEQ multiplex PCR, and the TCRdb table lists in-frame clones only, not all of them. The table records 65,000 to 95,000 clones, roughly 50% of them present only once. The sequencing input was NKG2D-high CD8+ T cells sorted from blood. This TCR came from a human donor with alopecia areata. J is TRBJ1-1 and V is TRBV29-1; no reliable D call. The CDR3, as DNA: TGCAGCGTTGAAGGGGCAGCCCCGAACACTGAAGCTTTCTTT. Amino acid sequence: CSVEGAAPNTEAFF. The entire variable domain, with the rest obtained from reference TRBV29-1 and TRBJ1-1, is as follows: SAVISQKPSRDICQRGTSLTIQCQVDSQVTMMFWYRQQPGQSLTLIATANQGSEATYESGFVIDKFPISRPNLTFSTLTVSNMSPEDSSIYLCSVEGAAPNTEAFFGQGTRLTVV.